This passage covers 10 T cell receptor beta chains from one sample sequenced in a study of T cells in Graves' hyperthyroidism and ophthalmopathy. Authors of the study amplified TCR beta CDR3 regions from RNA transcripts. The primer set for the first-round RT-PCR of the TCR CDR3 was HTBI. MiXCR, applied by TCRdb to the multiplex PCR reads, yields one record per CDR3 protein. Among approximately 700,000 distinct CDR3 sequences, 15% to 20% were seen once, and the ten largest hold about 8.4%. Sequencing was carried out using blood. These receptors were obtained from a young man with Graves' hyperthyroidism.

The J gene is TRBJ2-7, the V gene TRBV9; D possibly uses TRBD1 or TRBD2 (5 bases each). CDR1 SGDLS and CDR2 YYNGEE come from the germline V gene. V was clipped by 0 bases and J by 5 bases, with 15 bases between them. The CDR3 covers 15 residues. Here the CDR3 reads CASSVAGTPADEQYF. Written as DNA, the CDR3 is TGTGCCAGCAGCGTAGCCGGGACGCCTGCCGACGAGCAGTACTTC.

The chain is built from TRBV7-6 and TRBJ2-5; D is possibly TRBD2 (6 bases). The germline V gene has CDR1 SGHVS and CDR2 FNYEAQ. CDR3 length equals 14 residues. Between the trimmed V and J ends, which lost 2 bases and 2 bases, there was a span of 9 bases. Here the CDR3 DNA reads TGTGCCAGCAGCTTAATCCGGGAGCAAGAGACCCAGTACTTC. It codes for CASSLIREQETQYF.

This clonotype was observed at least ten times. The rearrangement uses TRBV20-1 and TRBJ2-7, with 13 positions matching TRBD2. The trim removed 6 bases at V and 7 bases at J, leaving 9 bases unmatched. The CDR3 spans 14 residues. Germline assignment: CDR1 DFQATT and CDR2 SNEGSKA (reference sequence). The CDR3 is CSARTSGRSGEQYF. CDR3 DNA sequence: TGCAGTGCCAGGACTAGCGGGAGAAGCGGTGAGCAGTACTTC.

DNA for the CDR3: TGTGCCAGCTCACCCAGGCCAGATCCGAGCTACACCTTC. It translates to CASSPRPDPSYTF. V gene TRBV18 combines with J gene TRBJ1-2; unclear D gene. The CDR3 has 13 amino acids. The germline gives CDR1 KGHSH, CDR2 LQKENI. Between the trimmed V and J ends, which lost 3 bases and 9 bases, there was a span of 14 bases. Variable domain in full (rest from reference TRBV18 and TRBJ1-2): NAGVMQNPRHLVRRRGQEARLRCSPMKGHSHVYWYRQLPEEGLKFMVYLQKENIIDESGMPKERFSAEFPKEGPSILRIQQVVRGDSAAYFCASSPRPDPSYTFGSGTRLTVV.

This clonotype was detected a few times. V gene TRBV19 combines with J gene TRBJ1-1, with D possibly being TRBD1 (6 bases). The germline V gene has CDR1 LNHDA and CDR2 SQIVND (reference sequence). Deletions cut 1 base from V and 5 bases from J, with 14 bases between. The CDR3 is made up of 15 amino acids. The CDR3 sequence: CASSIGGGARTEAFF. The CDR3 DNA reads as TGTGCCAGTAGTATAGGAGGGGGAGCGAGGACTGAAGCTTTCTTT.

This clonotype was observed a few times. The chain joins TRBV10-3 to TRBJ2-1; TRBD1 is a possible D gene (5 bases). Germline V lookup: CDR1 ENHRY, CDR2 SYGVKD. The V and J ends lost 10 bases and 5 bases respectively, with 18 bases between them. This CDR3 is 14 amino acids long. The DNA of the CDR3 is TGTGCCACCGCCTTACACCTAGGGGACAATGAGCAGTTCTTC. As protein: CATALHLGDNEQFF.

V and J are TRBV10-3 and TRBJ2-7; D is perhaps TRBD2 (5 bases). Trimming left V 0 bases short and J 6 bases short, with 15 bases between. Germline CDR1 and CDR2: ENHRY and SYGVKD. The CDR3 is 15 residues long. This chain's CDR3 is CAISESPPGYGEQYF. In DNA, the CDR3 is TGTGCCATCAGTGAGTCCCCTCCGGGGTACGGCGAGCAGTACTTC.

This clonotype was detected many times. The rearrangement links TRBV6-2 or TRBV6-3 to TRBJ2-2; D ambiguous. The CDR3 sequence is 15 residues long. Germline V gene data show CDR1 as MNHEY and CDR2 as SVGEGT. V was clipped by 0 bases and J by 4 bases, with 9 bases between them. DNA of the CDR3: TGTGCCAGCAGTTACTCGGCAGGTCCCACCGGGGAGCTGTTTTTT. Protein sequence: CASSYSAGPTGELFF.

As concerns this clonotype: This could be a read error, since a much larger clone is one nucleotide away. The V call is TRBV7-2, the J call TRBJ1-1; no firm D call. CDR1 and CDR2 (germline): SGHTA, FQGNSA. This CDR3 is built from 13 residues. CDR3 nucleotides: TGTGTCAGCAGCCGTGGTGGGAGCACTGAAGCTTTCTTT. Residues: CVSSRGGSTEAFF.

Many counts were recorded for this clonotype. The V call is TRBV11-2, the J call TRBJ2-7; D unresolved. The germline CDR1 and CDR2 sequences are SGHAT and FQNNGV. The CDR3 runs to 13 residues. V shed 5 bases and J shed 4 bases, with 12 bases lying between them. This CDR3 reads CASSQMGLYEQYF. As DNA, the CDR3 is TGTGCCAGCAGCCAGATGGGCCTTTACGAGCAGTACTTC.